This is a list of T cell receptor beta chains from one sample in a study of PD-1 blockade in classical Hodgkin lymphoma. TCRdb's copy holds only in-frame clones and misses some; the assay was immunoSEQ multiplex PCR. In the table there are tens of thousands of clones, more than 75% of which are singletons. The source material was peripheral blood mononuclear cells (PBMCs), sampled before the second cycle of nivolumab. The receptors derive from a human donor with classical Hodgkin lymphoma. Both conserved end residues are part of each CDR3.

v_gene: TRBV2; CDR3aa: CASRGGGEDTQYF
v_gene: TRBV9; CDR3aa: CASSVAQSDTLAYGYTF
v_gene: TRBV5-1; CDR3aa: CASSPGTSGSSYNEQFF
v_gene: TRBV5-1; CDR3aa: CASRNSYNEQFF
v_gene: TRBV4-1; CDR3aa: CASSQALNQPQHF
v_gene: TRBV5-1; CDR3aa: CASSLAGDTQYF
v_gene: TRBV21-1; CDR3aa: CASSKVYTRGRDSNQPQHF
v_gene: TRBV5-8; CDR3aa: CASSLNLGRLYGYTF
v_gene: TRBV21-1; CDR3aa: CASPTVGIRGDNEQFF
v_gene: TRBV7-8; CDR3aa: CASSFGTGNYEQYF
v_gene: TRBV6-6; CDR3aa: CASSDTRQGEFYF
v_gene: TRBV5-6; CDR3aa: CASSFAATGAGSPLHF
v_gene: TRBV11-2; CDR3aa: CASSLPPGGDIYEQYF
v_gene: TRBV19; CDR3aa: CASSMAGGLGSPLHF
v_gene: TRBV19; CDR3aa: CASSITGTGYNEQFF
v_gene: TRBV6-6; CDR3aa: CASSYGASSYNEQFF
v_gene: TRBV2; CDR3aa: CASSQLGQGNYGYTF
v_gene: TRBV4-2; CDR3aa: CASSQAGGLDTQYF
v_gene: TRBV28; CDR3aa: CASSLYQGQPQHF
v_gene: TRBV9; CDR3aa: CASSSRLVPDEQYF
v_gene: TRBV9; CDR3aa: CASSVGAGANTGELFF
v_gene: TRBV4-1; CDR3aa: CASSGSTSGDTDTQYF
v_gene: TRBV5-1; CDR3aa: CASSLVGVNTQYF
v_gene: TRBV19; CDR3aa: CASSIRDRGSPLHF
v_gene: TRBV6-6; CDR3aa: CASRPRETSYGYTF
v_gene: TRBV6-1; CDR3aa: CASRSTEPEKLFF
v_gene: TRBV2; CDR3aa: CASSGDIQSSYNSPLHF
v_gene: TRBV28; CDR3aa: CASKGAGQQHTEAFF
v_gene: TRBV5-1; CDR3aa: CASLSTPNNAEAFF
v_gene: TRBV6-5; CDR3aa: CASSDSARTDTQYF
v_gene: TRBV6-6; CDR3aa: CASSLGGYTF
v_gene: TRBV4-1; CDR3aa: CASSQASGGYQETQYF
v_gene: TRBV9; CDR3aa: CASSARQYNSPLHF
v_gene: TRBV29-1; CDR3aa: CSVVTGMNEKLFF
v_gene: TRBV4-1; CDR3aa: CASSQDRPLPGRWEETQYF
v_gene: TRBV6-6; CDR3aa: CASSSRGQETQYF
v_gene: TRBV6-5; CDR3aa: CASSYFSGPYNEQFF
v_gene: TRBV2; CDR3aa: CASRLGLAGENIQYF
v_gene: TRBV5-1; CDR3aa: CASSTGTSPSTDTQYF
v_gene: TRBV5-1; CDR3aa: CASSLDGRANYGYTF
v_gene: TRBV30; CDR3aa: CAWSPGYSPLHF